This T cell receptor (beta chain) emerged from a study of regulatory dendritic cells for organ transplantation (TCRdb year 2017). Turning to the overall study: Regulatory dendritic cells were generated from monocytes cultured with vitamin D3 on days 0 and 4 and IL-10 on day 4. To evaluate the response of the DCs to a potent maturation-inducing agent, LPS was added to DC cultures on day 6. The TCRbeta repertoires of sorted naive and memory CD4+ and CD8+ T cells were sequenced before and after allostimulation with regulatory or mature dendritic cells.

Sorted T cell subsets were CFSE-labeled and co-cultured for about five days with allogeneic regulatory or mature dendritic cells at a 1:10 DC:T ratio. Naive T cells were sorted as CD45RA+ and memory T cells as CD45RO+ CD4+ or CD8+ cells by FACS. Two healthy control subjects provided the T cells used for TCR sequencing. The Qiagen DNeasy Blood & Tissue Kit was used for extraction of genomic DNA. The germline V gene provides CDR1 LGHNT and CDR2 FRNRAP. From the cysteine up to the phenylalanine, the CDR3 has a length of 16 residues. CDR3 DNA only is kept here, 48 bases in frame from base 1. Between the V and J ends, shortened by 1 base and 2 bases respectively, the junction contains 12 bases. What the study reported, not specific to this receptor: Naive CD4+ and CD8+ T cells showed highly diverse repertoires, whereas memory cells were less diverse and memory CD8+ cells were the most oligoclonal. Only a couple of subjects were sequenced, and the authors noted considerable between-individual heterogeneity in the alloreactive memory CD8+ T cell pool. Of the resting subsets, memory CD8+ T cells had the largest number of alloreactive TCR clonotypes. Allostimulation expanded memory CD8+ clones in both subjects, but regulatory dendritic cells appeared to induce more limited expansion than mature dendritic cells.

TCRbeta CDR3 regions were amplified by multiplexed two-step PCR using Vbeta-specific forward primers and Jbeta-specific reverse primers. Through the immunoSEQ service, the TCRbeta libraries were run on an Illumina instrument for sequencing. The published analysis was carried out like this. IMGT annotation was used to assign V, D and J genes, and synthetic CDR3 analogues were used to correct counts for multiplex PCR bias. The immunoSEQ Analyzer calculated repertoire clonality as one minus the normalized Shannon entropy. Fisher's exact test with Benjamini-Hochberg false discovery rate control was used to define clonal expansion, with two-tailed P<0.01. As stored in TCRdb, this immuneACCESS dataset retains in-frame rearrangements with V and J assigned. A fraction of the clones does not appear; measured against another copy, unresolved V genes explain less than half of the discrepancy, and the remainder lacks a known reason. D and trimming were read from the DNA, whereas the V and J calls and clone size are those reported in that table. In this sample the table shows under 9,000 clones, about 70% of which occur a single time. The ten largest account for 3.5% to 4.5% of the sample.

To note about this clone: Its binding antigen is unknown. Base-call qualities are not available, and no considerably larger clone is one nucleotide away.

The source material was memory CD4+ T cells from blood cultured with dendritic cells. Taken with the paper, the label for cell subset or site translates to: CD45RO+ memory T cells. This chain joins TRBV12-5 to TRBJ1-5, with an unclear D gene assignment. This TCR derives from a human donor in good health. Here the CDR3 is given as CASGLARIGGNQPQHF. The sequenced DNA is TGTGCTAGTGGTTTGGCTCGCATAGGAGGCAATCAGCCCCAGCATTTT.